This TCR beta chain is drawn from a study of blood T cell repertoires in COVID-19. Study details: T cells, B-cell-depleted T cells, or PBMCs supplied cDNA or gDNA.

Methods used by the authors: Estimation of nucleated cell counts relied on the amplification of reference gene primers. Measured with immunoSEQ multiplex PCR; TCRdb has only the in-frame clones, and not every one. V, J and clone size derive from that table, while D and trimming were established from the DNA sequence. The sample consists of approximately 210,000 clones, around 83% of them appearing once. This CDR3 is built from 15 residues. Germline V gene data show CDR1 as MNHEY and CDR2 as SVGAGI. The ends were cut back, 7 bases at V and 0 bases at J, with 15 bases in the middle. The sequencing sample was made of peripheral blood. The chain has TRBV6-5 and TRBJ1-1; D is perhaps TRBD1 (6 bases). The TCR was taken from a man aged 50 to 60 with active or convalescent COVID-19. CDR3 sequence: CASTSLNRVNTEAFF. The CDR3 region has the DNA TGTGCCAGCACCTCCTTGAACAGGGTGAACACTGAAGCTTTCTTT.